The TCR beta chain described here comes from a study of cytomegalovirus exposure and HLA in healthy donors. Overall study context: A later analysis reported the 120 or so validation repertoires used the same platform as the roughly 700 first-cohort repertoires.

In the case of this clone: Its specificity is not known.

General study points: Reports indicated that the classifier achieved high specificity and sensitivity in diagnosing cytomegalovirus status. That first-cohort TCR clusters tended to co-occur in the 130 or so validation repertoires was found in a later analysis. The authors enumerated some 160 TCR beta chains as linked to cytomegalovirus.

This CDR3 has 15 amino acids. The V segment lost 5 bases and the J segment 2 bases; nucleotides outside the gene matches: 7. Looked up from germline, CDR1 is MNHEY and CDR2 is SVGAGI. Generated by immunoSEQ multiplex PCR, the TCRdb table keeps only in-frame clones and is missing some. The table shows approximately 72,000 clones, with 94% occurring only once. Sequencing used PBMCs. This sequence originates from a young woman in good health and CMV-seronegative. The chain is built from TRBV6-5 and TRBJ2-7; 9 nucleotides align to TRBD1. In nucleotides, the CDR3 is TGTGCCAGCAGTCATACAGGGGGCGTCCCCTACGAGCAGTACTTC. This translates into CASSHTGGVPYEQYF.